Sequencing of this T cell receptor beta chain was carried out in a study of shared clonotypes between healthy human individuals. Study-wide background: Ranging from 18 to 49 in age, donors were two women and a few men. Broader study findings: Clonotypes not shared had lower generation probabilities than those common to all four donors.

The repertoire was sequenced with immunoSEQ multiplex PCR; TCRdb's copy has only in-frame clones and lacks some. In the table there are under 2,500,000 clones, 90% to 97% of which are singletons. Free of recent acute infections or vaccinations, the donors were healthy HIV-negative adults. Comments on this clone: No antigen is known for it.

V was shortened by 2 bases and J by 3 bases, with 13 bases between the two germline ends. CDR3 length: 14 amino acids. Per germline, CDR1 SQVTM and CDR2 ANQGSEA. This chain connects TRBV29-1 to TRBJ1-1; D may be TRBD1 (5 bases). Sequencing input: naive CD4+ T cells sorted from blood. Subset specified: CD45RA+ positively selected. The receptor's source is a man younger than 30 in good health. The CDR3 coding sequence is TGCAGCGTTGAATTAGCAGGGCTGTACACTGAAGCTTTCTTT. Residues: CSVELAGLYTEAFF.